The 15 T cell receptor beta chains below all came from one sample that was sequenced in a study of cytomegalovirus exposure and HLA in healthy donors. In the PCR, 60 Vbeta and 13 Jbeta primers were used. Repertoires were generated with immunoSEQ multiplex PCR, while TCRdb's copy carries only in-frame clones and drops some. The sample has 150,000 to 200,000 clones; just under 80% are singletons. The sequencing input was PBMCs. These receptors were taken from a woman younger than 45 in good health and CMV-seropositive.

The J gene is TRBJ2-3, the V gene TRBV19; 10 positions agree with TRBD2. V gave up 7 bases and J gave up 1 base; unmatched junction bases: 14. This CDR3 contains 18 residues. Germline loops: CDR1 LNHDA, CDR2 SQIVND (reference sequence). The CDR3 region has the DNA TGTGCCAGTACTAAAAGGGGAGGACTAGCGGAGCGCACAGATACGCAGTATTTT. Translation: CASTKRGGLAERTDTQYF.

The chain couples TRBV10-3 to TRBJ2-2, with 7 bases matching TRBD1. Per the germline V gene, CDR1 is ENHRY and CDR2 is SYGVKD. This CDR3 has 15 amino acids. Losses at the gene ends were 8 bases for V and 5 bases for J; bases not matched to a gene: 11. The CDR3 region is CAIGERQGGTGELFF. Written as DNA, the CDR3 is TGTGCCATCGGGGAGAGACAGGGTGGAACCGGGGAGCTGTTTTTT.

V gene TRBV10-2 combines with J gene TRBJ1-2, with 9 bases that match TRBD1. The CDR3 consists of 16 residues. Germline V lookup: CDR1 WSHSY, CDR2 SAAADI. Losses at the gene ends were 0 bases for V and 4 bases for J; bases not matched to a gene: 6. The chain's CDR3 is CASSESGLGQGYGYTF. CDR3 coding DNA: TGCGCCAGCAGTGAGTCTGGTTTGGGACAGGGCTATGGCTACACCTTC.

This clone is categorized as medium-sized. The chain employs TRBV15 and TRBJ1-1; possibly TRBD1 for D (5 bases). CDR3 length: 14 residues. Deletions cut 1 base from V and 7 bases from J, with 13 bases between. Per germline, CDR1 LNHNV and CDR2 YYDKDF (reference sequence). Here the CDR3 reads CATSRGDPGGEAFF. CDR3 DNA: TGTGCCACCAGCAGAGGGGATCCGGGGGGTGAAGCTTTCTTT. Drawing the rest from reference TRBV15 and TRBJ1-1, the complete variable domain is DAMVIQNPRYQVTQFGKPVTLSCSQTLNHNVMYWYQQKSSQAPKLLFHYYDKDFNNEADTPDNFQSRRPNTSFCFLDIRSPGLGDTAMYLCATSRGDPGGEAFFGQGTRLTVV.

The rearrangement links TRBV7-6 to TRBJ2-7; a possible D gene is TRBD1 (5 bases). The V gene's germline CDR1 is SGHVS and CDR2 FNYEAQ. This CDR3 contains 13 residues. Trimming took off 5 bases at V and 6 bases at J, with 14 bases between the two ends. The CDR3 is CASSPNEDSEQYF. The CDR3 DNA follows: TGTGCCAGCAGCCCGAATGAAGACAGCGAGCAGTACTTC.

Written as DNA, the CDR3 is TGTGCCAGCAGTTCAATCGATCAAACACCGTCAGGGGAAGCTTTCTTT. This translates into CASSSIDQTPSGEAFF. This chain uses TRBV6-5 with TRBJ1-1, with D tentatively TRBD1 (5 bases). From germline, CDR1 is MNHEY and CDR2 SVGAGI. With 4 bases removed from V and 8 bases from J, the gap between germline ends came to 23 bases. This CDR3 comprises 16 residues.

The rearrangement uses TRBV11-2 and TRBJ2-4; D uncertain. The CDR3 extends over 13 amino acids. The germline CDR1 and CDR2 sequences are SGHAT and FQNNGV. V lost 2 bases, J lost 6 bases, and 8 bases lay in between. CDR3 amino acids: CASSLSTLNIQYF. The CDR3 DNA is TGTGCCAGCAGCTTAAGTACTCTAAACATTCAGTACTTC.

This clone showed up just once. The rearrangement links TRBV19 to TRBJ2-5; perhaps TRBD1 as D (5 bases). Per germline, CDR1 LNHDA and CDR2 SQIVND (reference sequence). The CDR3 sequence is 13 residues long. V lost 7 bases and J lost 5, with 14 bases in between. The CDR3 reads CASTSSGIETQYF. DNA of the CDR3: TGTGCCAGTACTTCCTCAGGGATCGAGACCCAGTACTTC. The full variable domain, its missing parts supplied by reference TRBV19 and TRBJ2-5, is DGGITQSPKYLFRKEGQNVTLSCEQNLNHDAMYWYRQDPGQGLRLIYYSQIVNDFQKGDIAEGYSVSREKKESFPLTVTSAQKNPTAFYLCASTSSGIETQYFGPGTRLLVL.

The rearrangement joins TRBV7-6 to TRBJ1-4; D is unclear. Germline V CDR1 and CDR2: SGHVS, FNYEAQ. The V end was cut by 2 bases, the J end by 8 bases, with 6 bases between. CDR3 length equals 12 residues. The DNA of the CDR3 is TGTGCCAGCAGCTTATTGGGCGAAAAACTGTTTTTT. Amino acids: CASSLLGEKLFF. Variable domain in full (rest from reference TRBV7-6 and TRBJ1-4): GAGVSQSPRYKVTKRGQDVALRCDPISGHVSLYWYRQALGQGPEFLTYFNYEAQQDKSGLPNDRFSAERPEGSISTLTIQRTEQRDSAMYRCASSLLGEKLFFGSGTQLSVL.

The gene calls are TRBV5-6 and TRBJ2-1; 8 nucleotides line up with TRBD1. The CDR3 spans 13 residues. The germline V gene has CDR1 SGHDT and CDR2 YYEEEE. Trimming took 4 bases from V and 9 from J; bases not matched to a gene: 6. The CDR3: CASSQGQAGEQFF. CDR3 bases: TGTGCCAGCAGCCAGGGACAGGCTGGTGAGCAGTTCTTC.

CDR3 amino acids: CASSQDLGTGGTEAFF. The CDR3 nucleotides are TGTGCCAGCAGCCAAGATCTTGGGACAGGGGGGACTGAAGCTTTCTTT. The V call is TRBV4-2, the J call TRBJ1-1; 11 bases map to TRBD1. The V gene end was trimmed by 0 bases and the J gene end by 5 bases; junction bases not matched to a gene: 5. Germline loops: CDR1 LGHNA, CDR2 YNFKEQ. CDR3 length equals 16 residues.

This rearrangement joins TRBV28 to TRBJ2-1; TRBD2 is a possible D gene (5 bases). V gave up 7 bases and J gave up 0 bases, with 13 bases separating them. The CDR3 totals 15 residues. Germline V gene lookup returns CDR1 MDHEN and CDR2 SYDVKM. Here the CDR3 DNA reads TGTGCCAGCAAAGTGCCTGACTACTCCTACAATGAGCAGTTCTTC. Translating it yields CASKVPDYSYNEQFF.

The chain is built from TRBV7-2 and TRBJ2-3; 8 bases are shared with TRBD1. Looked up from germline, CDR1 is SGHTA and CDR2 is FQGNSA. Trimming cost V 3 bases and J 11 bases; bases outside gene matches: 10. This CDR3 is built from 14 residues. CDR3 DNA sequence: TGTGCCAGCAGCTTCGACAGGGGCGGAGATGTGCAGTATTTT. Translation: CASSFDRGGDVQYF.

This clone was detected only a few times. The J gene is TRBJ2-5, the V gene TRBV6-1; D unclear. CDR3 size: 15 residues. The V end lost 1 base, the J end lost 9 bases, and 18 bases lay between the germline ends. Germline values: CDR1 MNHNS, CDR2 SASEGT. CDR3 residues: CASSEVGLASVAQYF. In nucleotides, the CDR3 is TGTGCCAGCAGTGAAGTGGGTTTAGCCTCAGTGGCCCAGTACTTC.

The J gene is TRBJ2-3, the V gene TRBV18; TRBD2 matches 11 bases. The ends lost 3 bases at V and 4 bases at J; junction bases unmatched: 12. Germline assignment: CDR1 KGHSH and CDR2 LQKENI. The CDR3 consists of 18 residues. The CDR3 spells CASSPNSGRAGFPDTQYF. In DNA form, the CDR3 reads TGTGCCAGCTCACCTAATAGCGGGAGGGCCGGGTTTCCAGATACGCAGTATTTT.